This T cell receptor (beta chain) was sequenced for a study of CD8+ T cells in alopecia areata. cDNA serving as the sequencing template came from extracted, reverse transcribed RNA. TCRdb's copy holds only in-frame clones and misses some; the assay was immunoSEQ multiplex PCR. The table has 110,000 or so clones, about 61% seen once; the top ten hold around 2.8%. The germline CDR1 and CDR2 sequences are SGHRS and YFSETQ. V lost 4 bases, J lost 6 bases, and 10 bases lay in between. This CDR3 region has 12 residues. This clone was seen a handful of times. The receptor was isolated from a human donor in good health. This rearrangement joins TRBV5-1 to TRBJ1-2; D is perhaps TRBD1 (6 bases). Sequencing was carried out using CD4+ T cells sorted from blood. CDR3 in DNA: TGCGCCAGCAGCATGACAGGAGATGGCTACACCTTC. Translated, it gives CASSMTGDGYTF.